By sample fraction, the clone carrying this TCR beta chain is medium-sized (0.01 to 0.1%). What it binds is unknown. The sample belongs to a study of CD8+CD57+ T cells in acquired aplastic anemia. As for the study in general: The sorted CD4+ and CD8+ cells yielded an average approximately 3.2 ug of DNA. Study results and caveats: Patients versus controls showed no significant CD8+ Simpson's diversity difference. Common to patients and controls were about 31 CD8+ CDR3 sequences.

CDR3 and TCR beta VDJ profiling relied on a genomic DNA template. TCRdb called the reads again in MiXCR, with one record for every CDR3 protein. The sample records roughly 170,000 distinct CDR3 sequences, 55% to 70% being singletons. The germline V gene has CDR1 MNHNS and CDR2 SASEGT. The CDR3 extends over 13 amino acids. V was cut by 2 bases and J by 1 base, with 6 bases left in between. The V and J genes are TRBV6-1 and TRBJ2-7, with D unclear. The sequenced sample was sorted CD4+, CD8+, or CD8+CD57+ T cells (not recorded which) from PBMCs. This sequence originates from a human donor in good health. The CDR3 region is CASSEFGSYEQYF. DNA for the CDR3: TGTGCCAGCAGTGAATTCGGTTCCTACGAGCAGTACTTC.